These 26 T cell receptor beta chains originate from one sample sequenced in a study of cytomegalovirus exposure and HLA in healthy donors. 13 Jbeta primers and 60 Vbeta primers were used for the PCR. Repertoires were generated with immunoSEQ multiplex PCR, while TCRdb's copy carries only in-frame clones and drops some. Counted here are roughly 100,000 clones, 65% to 80% occurring once; the ten biggest clones make up around 7%. What was sequenced was PBMCs. These receptors all come from a man between 35 and 55 years old in good health and CMV-seropositive.

This clone was seen only once. V and J are TRBV2 and TRBJ2-7; D might be TRBD2 (6 bases). This CDR3 spans 13 amino acids. V shed 4 bases and J shed 3 bases, with 10 bases lying between them. Germline lookup yields CDR1 SNHLY and CDR2 FYNNEI. The CDR3 reads CASSGTTGYEQYF. In nucleotides, the CDR3 is TGTGCCAGCAGTGGGACTACGGGCTACGAGCAGTACTTC. The complete variable domain, with remaining parts taken from reference TRBV2 and TRBJ2-7, reads EPEVTQTPSHQVTQMGQEVILRCVPISNHLYFYWYRQILGQKVEFLVSFYNNEISEKSEIFDDQFSVERPDGSNFTLKIRSTKLEDSAMYFCASSGTTGYEQYFGPGTRLTVT.

CDR3 sequence reads: CATSRVVDQPQHF. In DNA form, the CDR3 reads TGTGCCACCAGCAGAGTGGTAGATCAGCCCCAGCATTTT. This chain links TRBV15 with TRBJ1-5; D not certain. The CDR3 sequence is 13 residues long. V lost 1 base, J lost 5 bases, and 6 bases lay in between. CDR1 and CDR2 (germline): LNHNV, YYDKDF (reference sequence).

The chain links TRBV2 to TRBJ1-1, with D hard to call. The CDR3 runs 12 residues. Trimming took off 5 bases at V and 0 bases at J, with 4 bases between the two ends. Germline V CDR1 and CDR2: SNHLY, FYNNEI. The CDR3 DNA is TGTGCCAGCAGTAACATGAACACTGAAGCTTTCTTT. This translates into CASSNMNTEAFF.

The V and J genes are TRBV9 and TRBJ2-3; 10 bases are shared with TRBD2. In germline, CDR1 is SGDLS, CDR2 YYNGEE. This CDR3 contains 17 residues. V lost 0 bases, J lost 5 bases, and 9 bases stayed unmatched. The CDR3 DNA is TGTGCCAGCAGCGTAGCTGGGAGTAGCGGGGGGAGAGATACGCAGTATTTT. This encodes CASSVAGSSGGRDTQYF.

The chain is built from TRBV7-8 and TRBJ2-5, with 9 bases aligning to TRBD1. In germline, CDR1 is SGHVS, CDR2 FQNEAQ. CDR3 length: 15 amino acids. Germline trimming cut 1 base from V and 5 bases from J; bases unmatched to any gene: 5. This CDR3 is CASSLGGGTGETQYF. The CDR3 DNA reads TGTGCCAGCAGCTTAGGAGGGGGGACAGGGGAGACCCAGTACTTC. Based on the CDR3 plus reference TRBV7-8 and TRBJ2-5, the full variable domain is GAGVSQSPRYKVAKRGQDVALRCDPISGHVSLFWYQQALGQGPEFLTYFQNEAQLDKSGLPSDRFFAERPEGSVSTLKIQRTQQEDSAVYLCASSLGGGTGETQYFGPGTRLLVL.

The J gene is TRBJ2-7, the V gene TRBV7-2; 10 nucleotides align to TRBD2. J lost 6 bases, V lost 4 bases, and 6 bases had no gene match. CDR3 size: 14 residues. CDR1 and CDR2 (germline): SGHTA, FQGNSA. This CDR3 is CASSYSGLASEQYF. The CDR3 bases are TGTGCCAGCAGCTATTCGGGACTAGCGAGCGAGCAGTACTTC. Drawing the rest from reference TRBV7-2 and TRBJ2-7, the complete variable domain is GAGVSQSPSNKVTEKGKDVELRCDPISGHTALYWYRQSLGQGLEFLIYFQGNSAPDKSGLPSDRFSAERTGGSVSTLTIQRTQQEDSAVYLCASSYSGLASEQYFGPGTRLTVT.

This clone has a handful of counts. Within the sample, other DNA sequences also encode this same CDR3. This chain links TRBV9 with TRBJ1-5, with D uncertain. The CDR3 spans 14 residues. Trimming removed 0 bases at V and 4 bases at J, with 8 bases between. Germline-derived CDR1 and CDR2 are SGDLS and YYNGEE. The CDR3 region is CASSVDGANQPQHF. CDR3 nucleotide sequence: TGTGCCAGCAGCGTAGATGGTGCGAATCAGCCCCAGCATTTT.

This clone has more than one count but fewer than ten. The CDR3 is CASSPGTFFDEQFF. The CDR3 nucleotides are TGTGCCAGCAGCCCCGGGACATTTTTTGATGAGCAGTTCTTC. This rearrangement joins TRBV6-1 to TRBJ2-1; tentative D call: TRBD1 (6 bases). Trimming removed 6 bases at V and 8 bases at J, with 17 bases between. From germline, CDR1 is MNHNS and CDR2 SASEGT. This CDR3 contains 14 residues.

The V call is TRBV5-4, the J call TRBJ2-3; 9 bases match TRBD2. The germline gives CDR1 SGHNT, CDR2 YYREEE (reference sequence). With V trimmed by 3 bases and J by 2 bases, 1 base remained unmatched. This CDR3 is built from 14 residues. CDR3 region: CASSSGLATDTQYF. Written as DNA, the CDR3 is TGTGCCAGCAGCTCGGGACTAGCCACAGATACGCAGTATTTT.

This clone came up a few times. The rearrangement links TRBV9 to TRBJ2-5, with 8 bases lining up with TRBD2. The germline V gene encodes CDR1 SGDLS and CDR2 YYNGEE. V dropped 3 bases and J dropped 5; count of bases not matched to a gene: 9. The CDR3 extends over 15 amino acids. In DNA, the CDR3 is TGTGCCAGCAGCGCCGCGGGGACTAGAAGTGAGACCCAGTACTTC. It is translated as CASSAAGTRSETQYF.

The chain employs TRBV7-9 and TRBJ2-3; 11 positions agree with TRBD2. CDR1 SEHNR and CDR2 FQNEAQ come from the germline V gene (reference sequence). CDR3 length: 15 residues. J lost 1 base, V lost 5 bases, and 2 bases had no gene match. The CDR3 DNA reads as TGTGCCAGCAGCCAGACTAGCGGGGGCACAGATACGCAGTATTTT. Translation gives CASSQTSGGTDTQYF.

The V call is TRBV29-1, the J call TRBJ2-1; 9 bases agree with TRBD1. CDR1 is SQVTM, CDR2 ANQGSEA, per germline. The V and J ends lost 4 bases and 7 bases, in that order; junction bases with no gene match: 11. The CDR3 runs 15 residues. The CDR3 loop is CSVAAGTGSGNEQFF. In DNA, the CDR3 is TGCAGCGTTGCTGCTGGGACAGGGAGTGGTAATGAGCAGTTCTTC.

A remark on this clone: Germline and junction disagree at one end, which may indicate a read error. The CDR3 coding sequence is TGTGCCAGCAAGGCGAGCGGGGGGCCCTACACTGAGCAGTTCTTC. Protein sequence: CASKASGGPYTEQFF. The gene calls are TRBV6-5 and TRBJ2-1, with 9 bases matching TRBD2. Germline CDR1 reads MNHEY; CDR2 reads SVGAGI. The CDR3 extends over 15 amino acids.

This clone has more than one count but fewer than ten. This rearrangement joins TRBV7-8 to TRBJ2-7; 12 bases align to TRBD2. Germline CDR1 reads SGHVS; CDR2 reads FQNEAQ. V was pared by 5 bases and J by 0 bases, with 8 bases of the junction left unmatched. The CDR3 runs to 17 residues. CDR3 region: CASSLRLAGAISYEQYF. The CDR3 DNA reads TGTGCCAGCAGCCTAAGACTAGCGGGGGCCATCTCCTACGAGCAGTACTTC.

This clone was seen a single time. The chain carries TRBV5-4 and TRBJ1-3; D might be TRBD1 (5 bases). Germline V lookup: CDR1 SGHNT, CDR2 YYREEE (reference sequence). CDR3 size: 16 residues. Trimming cost V 2 bases and J 0 bases, with 12 bases left between them. CDR3 nucleotides: TGTGCCAGCAGCTTCTGGGGACTCAACTCTGGAAACACCATATATTTT. Amino acids: CASSFWGLNSGNTIYF.

The chain has TRBV5-1 and TRBJ2-2; D call uncertain. The CDR3 is made up of 13 amino acids. Germline V CDR1 and CDR2: SGHRS, YFSETQ. Trimming shortened V by 0 bases and J by 5 bases, and 5 bases separated the two germline ends. The DNA for the CDR3 is TGCGCCAGCAGCTTGGGTAATACCGGGGAGCTGTTTTTT. It yields the protein CASSLGNTGELFF.

The chain is built from TRBV5-5 and TRBJ1-6; 12 bases fit TRBD1. V was pared by 4 bases and J by 8 bases, with 13 bases of the junction left unmatched. Germline V gene lookup returns CDR1 SGHKS and CDR2 YYEKEE (reference sequence). The CDR3 sequence is 18 residues long. CDR3 residues: CASSPGTGGRLGHSPLHF. CDR3 nucleotide sequence: TGTGCCAGCAGCCCCGGGACAGGGGGCCGATTAGGGCATTCACCCCTCCACTTT.

This clone was seen only once. V and J are TRBV7-3 and TRBJ2-7, with 9 bases lining up with TRBD1. With V trimmed by 5 bases and J by 6 bases, 2 bases remained unmatched. CDR1 SGHTA and CDR2 FQGTGA come from the germline V gene. The CDR3 extends over 12 amino acids. The CDR3 DNA reads as TGTGCCAGCAGCAGACAGGGGGGCGAGCAGTACTTC. Protein: CASSRQGGEQYF. The full variable domain, completed using reference TRBV7-3 and TRBJ2-7, is GAGVSQTPSNKVTEKGKYVELRCDPISGHTALYWYRQSLGQGPEFLIYFQGTGAADDSGLPNDRFFAVRPEGSVSTLKIQRTERGDSAVYLCASSRQGGEQYFGPGTRLTVT.

V and J are TRBV6-6 and TRBJ2-5; 9 bases fit TRBD1. The J call may be in error: the DNA end matches TRBJ2-7 better. The CDR3 loop spans 16 amino acids. Germline loops: CDR1 MNHNY, CDR2 SVGAGI (reference sequence). CDR3 protein: CASSPGTGLSSYEQYF. In DNA, the CDR3 is TGTGCCAGCAGCCCCGGGACAGGGCTGAGCTCCTACGAGCAGTACTTC.

The chain is built from TRBV27 and TRBJ2-7; 7 positions agree with TRBD2. Germline CDR1 and CDR2: MNHEY and SMNVEV (reference sequence). After removal of 2 bases from V and 3 bases from J, the junction contained 7 bases not matched to a gene. The CDR3 extends over 15 amino acids. The CDR3: CASSLGGRASYEQYF. CDR3 sequence (DNA): TGTGCCAGCAGTTTAGGAGGGAGGGCTAGCTACGAGCAGTACTTC.

Here the CDR3 reads CASSPQGAGDTQYF. CDR3 nucleotides: TGCGCCAGCAGCCCACAGGGGGCGGGAGATACGCAGTATTTT. This chain connects TRBV4-3 to TRBJ2-3; 9 nucleotides match TRBD1. J lost 5 bases, V lost 4 bases, and 4 bases had no gene match. Germline V CDR1 and CDR2: LGHNA, YSLEER. The CDR3 runs 14 residues.

The chain couples TRBV23-1 to TRBJ2-7, with 8 bases identical to TRBD1. TRBV23-1 is an open reading frame, and its role is uncertain. The CDR3 extends over 14 amino acids. V was clipped by 7 bases and J by 2 bases; unmatched bases: 7. As DNA, the CDR3 is TGCGCCAGCACCCCGGACAGGGCCACCTACGAGCAGTACTTC. This encodes CASTPDRATYEQYF.

This chain uses TRBV2 with TRBJ1-6; no reliable D call. V was clipped by 0 bases and J by 7 bases, with 10 bases between them. The CDR3 consists of 15 residues. The germline V gene has CDR1 SNHLY and CDR2 FYNNEI. The DNA of the CDR3 is TGTGCCAGCAGTGAAGCGACGGGGAGGAATTCACCCCTCCACTTT. It translates to CASSEATGRNSPLHF.

The chain uses TRBV7-2 and TRBJ1-4, with a tentative D call TRBD1 (6 bases). CDR3 length: 14 residues. Germline-derived CDR1 and CDR2 are SGHTA and FQGNSA. The V and J ends lost 5 bases and 5 bases respectively, with 12 bases between them. DNA of the CDR3: TGTGCCAGCAGCGCCGGGACACGGAATGAAAAACTGTTTTTT. Amino acids: CASSAGTRNEKLFF.

The rearrangement uses TRBV6-6 and TRBJ2-5, with 11 bases identical to TRBD2. The germline V gene encodes CDR1 MNHNY and CDR2 SVGAGI (reference sequence). There are 16 residues in the CDR3. V trimming: 6 bases; J trimming: 4 bases; junction bases outside the gene matches: 10. CDR3 loop: CASSPRGSGGGETQYF. CDR3 sequence (DNA): TGTGCCAGCAGCCCGCGTGGTAGCGGGGGGGGAGAGACCCAGTACTTC.

The V and J genes are TRBV6-1 and TRBJ2-1; 10 bases line up with TRBD2. This CDR3 contains 15 residues. Losses at the gene ends were 2 bases for V and 7 bases for J; bases not matched to a gene: 5. In germline, CDR1 is MNHNS, CDR2 SASEGT. The CDR3 DNA follows: TGTGCCAGCAGTGAAAGCGGGGGGGCGGGAAATGAGCAGTTCTTC. This codes for CASSESGGAGNEQFF.